These 10 T cell receptor beta chains were sequenced from one sample in a study of vaccination and CD4 T cells after COVID-19. No antigen has been assigned to these receptors. Treatment described: approximately 10-day PBMC culture with coronavirus spike peptide pools or control peptides (ViraFEST assay). The Oncomine TCR Beta short-read assay was applied to DNA of cultured CD4+ T cells. TCRdb re-called the PCR reads with MiXCR, one entry per CDR3 protein. The sample gives under 15,000 distinct CDR3 sequences, approximately 54% of which show up once; approximately 18% is in the top ten. The specimen comprised cultured CD4+ T cells from blood, sampled after SARS-CoV-2 vaccination. Source of these receptors: a human donor with COVID-19.

This chain joins TRBV24-1 and TRBJ2-1, with D perhaps TRBD2 (6 bases). The V end lost 4 bases, the J end lost 9 bases, and 15 bases lay between the germline ends. CDR1 and CDR2 (germline): KGHDR, SFDVKD. This CDR3 is 14 amino acids long. In nucleotides, the CDR3 is TGTGCCACCAGTGAAGGGATGGTCGGGAGTGAGCAGTTCTTC. Translating it yields CATSEGMVGSEQFF.

This chain's CDR3 is CATSREANYGYTF. CDR3 bases: TGTGCCACCAGCAGAGAGGCTAACTATGGCTACACCTTC. V gene TRBV15 combines with J gene TRBJ1-2; D is ambiguous. Germline CDR1 is LNHNV and CDR2 is YYDKDF (reference sequence). This CDR3 has 13 residues. Deletions cut 0 bases from V and 0 bases from J, with 2 bases between.

This clonotype was counted only a few times. The chain is built from TRBV20-1 and TRBJ2-7; D is undetermined. The CDR3 totals 14 residues. The V gene's germline CDR1 is DFQATT and CDR2 SNEGSKA (reference sequence). Trimming left V 3 bases short and J 0 bases short, with 12 bases between. The DNA for the CDR3 is TGCAGTGCTAGGGAACAGCTGAGCTCCTACGAGCAGTACTTC. This sequence encodes CSAREQLSSYEQYF.

The rearrangement joins TRBV27 to TRBJ1-2; no reliable D call. The CDR3 consists of 13 residues. Germline CDR1 reads MNHEY; CDR2 reads SMNVEV (reference sequence). Deletions cut 3 bases from V and 8 bases from J, with 13 bases between. CDR3 residues: CASSFAAGGGYTF. CDR3 in DNA: TGTGCCAGCAGTTTTGCGGCAGGCGGCGGCTACACCTTC.

The J gene is TRBJ2-2, the V gene TRBV19, with TRBD1 matching 8 bases. Per germline, CDR1 LNHDA and CDR2 SQIVND (reference sequence). The V segment lost 9 bases and the J segment 4 bases; nucleotides outside the gene matches: 7. The CDR3 consists of 14 residues. CDR3 amino acids: CASTLDRVTGELFF. The DNA for the CDR3 is TGTGCCAGCACCTTGGACAGGGTCACCGGGGAGCTGTTTTTT. Full variable domain (outside the CDR3, taken from reference TRBV19 and TRBJ2-2): DGGITQSPKYLFRKEGQNVTLSCEQNLNHDAMYWYRQDPGQGLRLIYYSQIVNDFQKGDIAEGYSVSREKKESFPLTVTSAQKNPTAFYLCASTLDRVTGELFFGEGSRLTVL.

The chain joins TRBV28 to TRBJ1-1; D is unclear. This CDR3 has 16 amino acids. Germline CDR1 and CDR2: MDHEN and SYDVKM. The V end lost 6 bases, the J end lost 4 bases, and 21 bases lay between the germline ends. CDR3 amino acids: CASSWDFASGSTEAFF. Written as DNA, the CDR3 is TGTGCCAGCAGCTGGGATTTTGCCAGTGGAAGCACTGAAGCTTTCTTT.

The rearrangement uses TRBV7-8 and TRBJ1-4, with 8 bases that match TRBD1. V lost 5 bases and J lost 2; bases outside the gene matches: 4. This CDR3 region has 15 residues. Germline CDR1 SGHVS, CDR2 FQNEAQ. For the CDR3, the DNA is TGTGCCAGCAGCCAAAACAGGGGGACTAATGAAAAACTGTTTTTT. Translating it yields CASSQNRGTNEKLFF.

There are a few counts of this clonotype. CDR3 DNA sequence: TGTGCCAGCAGCGGGACGGACAGGGCAGATACGCAGTATTTT. The encoded protein is CASSGTDRADTQYF. The rearrangement joins TRBV7-2 to TRBJ2-3, with 8 positions matching TRBD1. The CDR3 sequence is 14 residues long. V was pared by 5 bases and J by 4 bases, with 5 bases of the junction left unmatched. Germline loops: CDR1 SGHTA, CDR2 FQGNSA.

The chain has TRBV20-1 and TRBJ2-7, with 7 positions matching TRBD1. V gave up 6 bases and J gave up 2 bases; unmatched junction bases: 4. The CDR3 has 12 amino acids. From germline, CDR1 is DFQATT and CDR2 SNEGSKA (reference sequence). CDR3 loop: CSAVGQTYEQYF. CDR3 DNA sequence: TGCAGTGCAGTGGGACAGACCTACGAGCAGTACTTC.

By sample share, this clonotype is medium-sized. This chain uses TRBV7-3 with TRBJ1-2; 7 nucleotides agree with TRBD1. V shed 5 bases, J shed 4 bases, and the junction held 4 bases outside the gene matches. CDR3 size: 13 residues. The germline gives CDR1 SGHTA, CDR2 FQGTGA. The chain's CDR3 is CASSEQGGYGYTF. As DNA, the CDR3 is TGTGCCAGCAGCGAGCAGGGGGGCTATGGCTACACCTTC.